This TCR beta chain was sequenced during a study of control samples from healthy donors and cancer patients. CDR3 length: 16 amino acids. Germline CDR1 and CDR2: SEHNR and FQNEAQ (reference sequence). Trimming left V 6 bases short and J 3 bases short, with 15 bases between. This clone has a handful of counts. Assay: immunoSEQ multiplex PCR; the TCRdb copy retains only in-frame clones and omits some. The data show about 110,000 clones, with around 80% seen just once and under 8.5% held by the top ten. The rearrangement uses TRBV7-9 and TRBJ1-6; TRBD1 is a possible D gene (5 bases). The sequence derives from a young man in good health. Source material: blood. In DNA form, the CDR3 reads TGTGCCAGCAGTCAGGGCGCAGGTTTCTATAATTCACCCCTCCACTTT. This encodes CASSQGAGFYNSPLHF.